The 5 T cell receptor beta chains reported below all come from one sample, sequenced in a study of shared clonotypes between healthy human individuals. TCRdb keeps only in-frame clones here, not all; method: immunoSEQ multiplex PCR. The top ten hold approximately 0.4% of the sample, which has under 2.5 million clones, around 90% seen once. The material sequenced was naive CD4+ T cells from PBMCs. Documented subset: CD45RA+ positively selected. These receptors originate from a man between 18 and 29 years old in good health. Some clones in this sample may be carry-over from other donors' samples.

CDR3 DNA: TGTGCCAGCAGCTATGCCACTGAAGCTTTCTTT. This encodes CASSYATEAFF. The chain recombines TRBV7-9 with TRBJ1-1; unclear D gene. The CDR3 is made up of 11 amino acids. Germline loops: CDR1 SEHNR, CDR2 FQNEAQ (reference sequence). V shed 4 bases and J shed 4 bases, with 4 bases lying between them. The whole variable domain, remainder taken from reference TRBV7-9 and TRBJ1-1, is DTGVSQNPRHKITKRGQNVTFRCDPISEHNRLYWYRQTLGQGPEFLTYFQNEAQLEKSRLLSDRFSAERPKGSFSTLEIQRTEQGDSAMYLCASSYATEAFFGQGTRLTVV.

The V and J genes are TRBV19 and TRBJ2-3, with 7 bases fitting TRBD1. The junction had 5 bases not matched to a gene; V was cut back by 6 bases and J by 2 bases. Germline CDR1 reads LNHDA; CDR2 reads SQIVND (reference sequence). CDR3 length: 14 residues. The CDR3 DNA follows: TGTGCCAGTAGCCCGACAGGGCACACAGATACGCAGTATTTT. It codes for CASSPTGHTDTQYF.

V gene TRBV7-8 combines with J gene TRBJ1-6; 8 positions agree with TRBD1. CDR1 is SGHVS, CDR2 FQNEAQ, per germline. V shed 1 base, J shed 6 bases, and the junction held 5 bases outside the gene matches. This CDR3 comprises 16 residues. The CDR3 protein is CASSLGNRGFNSPLHF. The DNA for the CDR3 is TGTGCCAGCAGCTTAGGAAACAGGGGGTTTAATTCACCCCTCCACTTT.

This clone was found a few times. The chain has TRBV30 and TRBJ1-5, with D possibly TRBD1 on 5 matching bases. The germline V gene encodes CDR1 GTSNPN and CDR2 SVGIG (reference sequence). CDR3 length equals 12 residues. V shed 1 base and J shed 7 bases, with 8 bases lying between them. CDR3 loop: CAWSDRTQPQHF. The DNA for the CDR3 is TGTGCCTGGAGTGACAGGACCCAGCCCCAGCATTTT. The full variable domain, completed using reference TRBV30 and TRBJ1-5, is SQTIHQWPATLVQPVGSPLSLECTVEGTSNPNLYWYRQAAGRGLQLLFYSVGIGQISSEVPQNLSASRPQDRQFILSSKKLLLSDSGFYLCAWSDRTQPQHFGDGTRLSIL.

The rearrangement links TRBV30 to TRBJ2-7; D is tentatively TRBD1 or TRBD2 (5 bases each). Germline loops: CDR1 GTSNPN, CDR2 SVGIG (reference sequence). Trimming left V 3 bases short and J 2 bases short, with 11 bases between. The CDR3 contains 13 residues. DNA for the CDR3: TGTGCCTGGAGCCGGGGCAGAACCTACGAGCAGTACTTC. It is translated as CAWSRGRTYEQYF.